The clone carrying this T cell receptor beta chain has at least ten counts. Its antigen is not identified. Time point defined: persistent/refractory GD, antithyroid drugs over 5 years with positive TRAb. There was RNA extracted from PBMCs, and the TCR library was made from it. These data come from a study of regulatory T cells in long-lasting Graves disease. Relying on iRepertoire HTBI primers and Arm-PCR of CDR3 regions, the team built TCR beta libraries. TCRdb re-called the multiplex PCR reads through MiXCR, storing one row per CDR3 protein. The sample has 390,000 or so distinct CDR3 sequences; roughly 25% are singletons. General study points: Segments TRBV28, TRBJ1-2 and TRBJ2-5 showed preferential usage in persistent disease.

Trimming stripped 5 bases from V and 4 bases from J, with 30 bases between. The CDR3 runs 19 residues. This TCR came from a woman aged 35 to 49 with Graves disease. The chain is built from TRBV12-3 or TRBV12-4 and TRBJ2-7; the D gene is possibly TRBD2 (6 bases). Sequenced here: peripheral blood mononuclear cells (PBMCs), sampled when the disease was refractory, from a patient treated with antithyroid drugs. Written as DNA, the CDR3 is TGTGCCAGCAGTCCCGGAGGTATAAGGCGGGGACGGGAAAAATACGAGCAGTACTTC. It specifies CASSPGGIRRGREKYEQYF.